The 30 T cell receptor beta chains presented below share a single source sample, sequenced in a study of T cells in Graves' hyperthyroidism and ophthalmopathy. The source material, RNA transcripts, was used to amplify TCR beta CDR3 regions. Using the HTBI primer set, a first-round RT-PCR was run on the TCR CDR3. One entry per CDR3 protein results from TCRdb running MiXCR on the multiplex PCR reads. The sample holds 500,000 or so distinct CDR3 sequences, 17% seen once. The sample comprised blood. The receptors derive from a woman aged 18-29 years with Graves' ophthalmopathy.

As concerns this clonotype: This sequence may be a read error, since a much larger clone differs from it by one base. Given the absence of the conserved phenylalanine or tryptophan at the CDR3 end, a read error is likely. The chain carries TRBV5-1 and TRBJ1-1; D perhaps matches TRBD1 (5 bases). The V gene's germline CDR1 is SGHRS and CDR2 YFSETQ. The CDR3 contains 16 residues. V dropped 4 bases and J dropped 0 bases, with 16 bases sitting between them. Written as DNA, the CDR3 is TGCGCCAGCAGCGAGTCCGGGACGTTGGTGAACACTGAAGCTTTCCTT. This sequence encodes CASSESGTLVNTEAFL.

This chain links TRBV28 with TRBJ1-6, with TRBD1 as a possible D gene (5 bases). Looked up from germline, CDR1 is MDHEN and CDR2 is SYDVKM. Trimming shortened V by 8 bases and J by 7 bases, and 18 bases separated the two germline ends. The CDR3 totals 15 residues. The CDR3 loop reads CASSYSAGMNSPLHF. The CDR3 bases are TGTGCCAGCTCTTACAGCGCAGGGATGAATTCACCCCTCCACTTT.

This clonotype appeared many times. The genes are TRBV20-1 and TRBJ1-2; D possibly corresponds to TRBD1 (5 bases). Germline V gene data show CDR1 as DFQATT and CDR2 as SNEGSKA (reference sequence). The CDR3 has 14 residues. The ends were cut back, 3 bases at V and 0 bases at J, with 11 bases in the middle. The CDR3 here is CSARNGGANYGYTF. CDR3 in DNA: TGCAGTGCTAGGAACGGGGGAGCTAACTATGGCTACACCTTC.

The V and J genes are TRBV6-1 and TRBJ2-5, with D unclear. The ends were cut back, 3 bases at V and 7 bases at J, with 15 bases in the middle. CDR3 size: 14 residues. Germline assignment: CDR1 MNHNS and CDR2 SASEGT. The CDR3 loop is CASSDTTRFGTQYF. The CDR3 DNA follows: TGTGCCAGCAGTGACACTACCCGATTCGGGACCCAGTACTTC.

This clonotype was detected once. This sequence joins TRBV3-1 and TRBJ2-3; 8 nucleotides line up with TRBD2. V lost 0 bases, J lost 2 bases, and 7 bases stayed unmatched. Germline V gene lookup returns CDR1 LGHDT and CDR2 YNNKEL (reference sequence). There are 17 residues in the CDR3. Here the CDR3 reads CASSQEVLAEFTDTQYF. The DNA for the CDR3 is TGTGCCAGCAGCCAAGAGGTACTAGCGGAATTCACAGATACGCAGTATTTT.

This clonotype was observed a handful of times. This rearrangement joins TRBV5-1 to TRBJ1-2; TRBD1 matches 10 bases. V lost 4 bases and J lost 2; bases outside the gene matches: 8. The CDR3 runs to 16 residues. Germline assignment: CDR1 SGHRS and CDR2 YFSETQ. Written as DNA, the CDR3 is TGCGCCAGCAGCCGTCCAGGGACAGGGGCCAACTATGGCTACACCTTC. Its translation: CASSRPGTGANYGYTF.

This clonotype was observed at least ten times. The chain carries TRBV6-6 and TRBJ2-2, with D perhaps TRBD2 (5 bases). The CDR3 is made up of 16 amino acids. Germline V gene data show CDR1 as MNHNY and CDR2 as SVGAGI (reference sequence). Between the trimmed V and J ends, which lost 0 bases and 3 bases, there was a span of 11 bases. The CDR3 region is CASSYSGGGDTGELFF. CDR3 nucleotides: TGTGCCAGCAGTTACTCCGGCGGAGGCGACACCGGGGAGCTGTTTTTT.

CDR3: CASSQRGTGGAYEQYF. The CDR3 DNA reads as TGTGCCAGCAGTCAAAGGGGAACGGGAGGGGCCTACGAGCAGTACTTC. The rearrangement joins TRBV3-2 to TRBJ2-7; no check of the table's D call, TRBD2, against the DNA was made. TRBV3-2 is an annotated pseudogene. The CDR3 spans 16 residues.

V and J are TRBV6-1 and TRBJ2-1, with 9 bases fitting TRBD2. V shed 1 base and J 4 bases; nucleotides not matched to a gene: 2. Germline assignment: CDR1 MNHNS and CDR2 SASEGT. The CDR3 contains 15 residues. Here the CDR3 DNA reads TGTGCCAGCAGTGAAGAAACTAGCGGGTACAATGAGCAGTTCTTC. Protein: CASSEETSGYNEQFF.

The chain combines TRBV28 with TRBJ2-7; 8 bases are a match to TRBD1. The germline gives CDR1 MDHEN, CDR2 SYDVKM. The CDR3 totals 15 residues. J gave up 5 bases and V 5 bases, and 11 bases lay outside the gene matches. The CDR3 protein is CASSTDRVFPHEQYF. CDR3 DNA: TGTGCCAGCAGTACGGACAGGGTATTCCCCCACGAGCAGTACTTC.

This clonotype has ten or more counts. The V call is TRBV7-9, the J call TRBJ2-1; 12 nucleotides agree with TRBD2. The J segment lost 8 bases and the V segment lost 5 bases, leaving 7 bases of the junction unmatched. The CDR3 consists of 15 residues. Germline V gene lookup returns CDR1 SEHNR and CDR2 FQNEAQ (reference sequence). The CDR3 is CASSPSGGARDEQFF. In nucleotides, the CDR3 is TGTGCCAGCAGCCCTAGCGGGGGGGCGAGGGATGAGCAGTTCTTC.

This clonotype was observed a few times. The V and J genes are TRBV20-1 and TRBJ2-3; possibly TRBD1 for D (5 bases). Trimming stripped 4 bases from V and 1 base from J, with 15 bases between. Per germline, CDR1 DFQATT and CDR2 SNEGSKA (reference sequence). The CDR3 loop spans 15 amino acids. CDR3 DNA sequence: TGCAGTGCTACATCGACAGAGGCGCGCACAGATACGCAGTATTTT. It specifies CSATSTEARTDTQYF.

In its sample, this clonotype was seen a few times. The chain carries TRBV13 and TRBJ1-2, with D possibly being TRBD1 (5 bases). The germline CDR1 and CDR2 sequences are PRHDT and FYEKMQ (reference sequence). There are 15 residues in the CDR3. V was pared by 6 bases and J by 7 bases, with 21 bases between. CDR3 sequence reads: CASSSRRGSVGGYTF. As DNA, the CDR3 is TGTGCCAGCAGTTCCCGGAGGGGATCGGTAGGTGGCTACACCTTC.

A few counts support this clonotype. The chain links TRBV30 to TRBJ2-2, with D perhaps TRBD2 (5 bases). The V gene's germline CDR1 is GTSNPN and CDR2 SVGIG (reference sequence). This CDR3 region has 13 residues. Trimming removed 5 bases at V and 5 bases at J, with 12 bases between. CDR3 protein: CAWQGTRTGELFF. DNA for the CDR3: TGTGCCTGGCAAGGAACTAGGACCGGGGAGCTGTTTTTT.

This clonotype was seen at least ten times. The gene calls are TRBV12-3 or TRBV12-4 and TRBJ2-2, with D unclear. V lost 2 bases and J lost 0, with 7 bases in between. CDR3 length equals 15 residues. CDR3 protein: CASSLWLSNTGELFF. The CDR3 nucleotides are TGTGCCAGCAGTTTATGGCTCTCGAACACCGGGGAGCTGTTTTTT.

There are many counts of this clonotype. The chain combines TRBV6-2 or TRBV6-3 with TRBJ1-1, with D hard to call. The ends were cut back, 5 bases at V and 3 bases at J, with 13 bases in the middle. Germline V CDR1 and CDR2: MNHEY, SVGEGT. The CDR3 sequence is 14 residues long. This CDR3 is CASSIVWEDTEAFF. DNA of the CDR3: TGTGCCAGCAGTATCGTATGGGAGGACACTGAAGCTTTCTTT.

This clonotype was recorded at least ten times. This chain links TRBV27 with TRBJ2-3; 8 bases map to TRBD2. The CDR3 runs 17 residues. The germline V gene has CDR1 MNHEY and CDR2 SMNVEV (reference sequence). With 4 bases clipped from V and 0 bases from J, the junction kept 9 bases outside the gene matches. CDR3 nucleotides: TGTGCCAGCAGTTCCGTTAGAGGCGGGAGGAGCACAGATACGCAGTATTTT. Protein product: CASSSVRGGRSTDTQYF.

V is TRBV3-1 and J is TRBJ1-1; 8 bases are shared with TRBD1. V shed 2 bases and J 3 bases; nucleotides not matched to a gene: 5. Per germline, CDR1 LGHDT and CDR2 YNNKEL (reference sequence). The CDR3 loop spans 15 amino acids. The CDR3 region is CASSQHTGGDTEAFF. The CDR3 nucleotides read TGTGCCAGCAGCCAACACACAGGGGGGGACACTGAAGCTTTCTTT.

The V gene is TRBV20-1, the J gene TRBJ2-1; D remains unclear. The CDR3 consists of 11 residues. CDR1 is DFQATT, CDR2 SNEGSKA, per germline (reference sequence). V was cut by 3 bases and J by 8 bases, with 8 bases left in between. CDR3 sequence (DNA): TGCAGTGCTAGTTCATCTTATGAGCAGTTCTTC. This translates into CSASSSYEQFF.

The chain uses TRBV4-1 and TRBJ1-5; 7 nucleotides match TRBD1. The CDR3 consists of 17 residues. With V trimmed by 0 bases and J by 4 bases, 9 bases remained unmatched. In germline, CDR1 is MGHRA, CDR2 YSYEKL. The CDR3 here is CASSQDPGQALNQPQHF. The CDR3 DNA follows: TGCGCCAGCAGCCAAGATCCCGGACAGGCTTTAAATCAGCCCCAGCATTTT.

Ten or more counts support this clonotype. The chain employs TRBV5-1 and TRBJ1-5; D is perhaps TRBD1 (5 bases). This CDR3 is built from 14 residues. Trimming removed 4 bases at V and 0 bases at J, with 8 bases between. Per the germline V gene, CDR1 is SGHRS and CDR2 is YFSETQ. CDR3 in DNA: TGCGCCAGCAGCCCGGACAATAGCAATCAGCCCCAGCATTTT. Its translation: CASSPDNSNQPQHF. The full variable domain, its missing parts supplied by reference TRBV5-1 and TRBJ1-5, is KAGVTQTPRYLIKTRGQQVTLSCSPISGHRSVSWYQQTPGQGLQFLFEYFSETQRNKGNFPGRFSGRQFSNSRSEMNVSTLELGDSALYLCASSPDNSNQPQHFGDGTRLSIL.

This clonotype was found many times. The rearrangement uses TRBV20-1 and TRBJ1-1, with D uncertain. The CDR3 length is 11 residues. V lost 5 bases and J lost 6, with 10 bases in between. CDR1 and CDR2 from the germline V gene are DFQATT and SNEGSKA (reference sequence). The CDR3 DNA is TGCAGTGCTCCCGGGTTCCCTGAAGCTTTCTTT. Its protein product is CSAPGFPEAFF.

The V gene is TRBV7-9, the J gene TRBJ1-1; D not resolved. Germline assignment: CDR1 SEHNR and CDR2 FQNEAQ (reference sequence). The CDR3 contains 13 residues. The ends were cut back, 3 bases at V and 3 bases at J, with 8 bases in the middle. The CDR3 spells CASSFEGHTEAFF. CDR3 bases: TGTGCCAGCAGCTTCGAGGGTCACACTGAAGCTTTCTTT.

This clonotype was counted a few times. The chain is built from TRBV6-6 and TRBJ1-1; 8 positions match TRBD1. The trim removed 2 bases at V and 2 bases at J, leaving 4 bases unmatched. This CDR3 comprises 15 residues. CDR1 and CDR2 from the germline V gene are MNHNY and SVGAGI (reference sequence). CDR3 protein: CASSYRTGTNTEAFF. As DNA, the CDR3 is TGTGCCAGCAGTTACCGGACAGGGACTAACACTGAAGCTTTCTTT.

The chain recombines TRBV28 with TRBJ1-1; TRBD1 matches 10 bases. Germline-derived CDR1 and CDR2 are MDHEN and SYDVKM. The CDR3 extends over 16 amino acids. V shed 4 bases and J 2 bases; nucleotides not matched to a gene: 7. The chain's CDR3 is CASSSPGTGANTEAFF. CDR3 coding DNA: TGTGCCAGCAGTTCCCCTGGGACAGGGGCTAACACTGAAGCTTTCTTT. The full variable domain, in which reference TRBV28 and TRBJ1-1 provide the parts outside the CDR3, is DVKVTQSSRYLVKRTGEKVFLECVQDMDHENMFWYRQDPGLGLRLIYFSYDVKMKEKGDIPEGYSVSREKKERFSLILESASTNQTSMYLCASSSPGTGANTEAFFGQGTRLTVV.

In its sample, this clonotype was seen many times. The CDR3 nucleotides read TGCAGCGTTGAAGAGGTGATAGCGGGAATGGAGACCCAGTACTTC. It translates to CSVEEVIAGMETQYF. This sequence joins TRBV29-1 and TRBJ2-5, with 8 bases matching TRBD2. CDR1 is SQVTM and CDR2 is ANQGSEA in the germline V gene. With V trimmed by 0 bases and J by 5 bases, 8 bases remained unmatched. The CDR3 runs 15 residues.

CDR3 sequence: CASSLPGLGNTIYF. CDR3 in DNA: TGTGCCAGCAGCCTACCAGGGCTTGGAAACACCATATATTTT. The chain links TRBV12-3 or TRBV12-4 to TRBJ1-3, with D possibly matching TRBD1 (5 bases). CDR3 length: 14 residues. Trimming removed 6 bases at V and 3 bases at J, with 12 bases between.

This clonotype was seen many times. V usage is TRBV2 and J usage is TRBJ2-1; a weak D match, TRBD1 (5 bases). In germline, CDR1 is SNHLY, CDR2 FYNNEI. CDR3 length equals 12 residues. V dropped 6 bases and J dropped 7 bases, with 10 bases sitting between them. CDR3 sequence reads: CASSYRRNEQFF. The CDR3 DNA follows: TGTGCCAGCAGCTACAGGCGGAATGAGCAGTTCTTC.

This clonotype was observed a handful of times. The chain links TRBV28 to TRBJ1-2; a weak D match, TRBD1 (6 bases). The CDR3 length is 15 residues. CDR1 is MDHEN and CDR2 is SYDVKM in the germline V gene. V dropped 1 base and J dropped 8 bases, with 17 bases sitting between them. The chain's CDR3 is CASSLLLGGFIGYTF. In DNA form, the CDR3 reads TGTGCCAGCAGTTTATTATTAGGGGGGTTTATAGGCTACACCTTC.

This clonotype was found many times. J is TRBJ1-1 and V is TRBV6-1, with a weak D call TRBD1 (6 bases). The CDR3 has 14 amino acids. The V gene's germline CDR1 is MNHNS and CDR2 SASEGT. The V and J ends lost 7 bases and 1 base respectively, with 13 bases between them. The CDR3 spells CASTPDRWNTEAFF. The CDR3 DNA reads as TGTGCCAGCACCCCCGACAGGTGGAACACTGAAGCTTTCTTT.